Listed here are 26 T cell receptor beta chains from one sample, sequenced in a study of cytomegalovirus exposure and HLA in healthy donors. In the PCR, 60 Vbeta and 13 Jbeta primers were used. Here immunoSEQ multiplex PCR was the method, and the copy in TCRdb shows in-frame clones only, minus some. The sample holds 25,000 to 35,000 clones. Sequencing was performed on PBMCs. Receptors were obtained from a woman aged 40 to 55 in good health and CMV-seropositive.

Comment on this clone: A junction boundary mismatches the germline segment, possibly from a read error. This chain links TRBV30 with TRBJ1-6; D remains ambiguous. Germline assignment: CDR1 GTSNPN and CDR2 SVGIG (reference sequence). The CDR3 consists of 12 residues. The CDR3 nucleotides read TGTGCCTGGGGTGTCGATAATTCACCCCTCCACTTT. Its protein is CAWGVDNSPLHF.

The rearrangement links TRBV4-3 to TRBJ1-4; 9 nucleotides agree with TRBD1. The CDR3 contains 15 residues. V gave up 1 base and J gave up 8 bases; unmatched junction bases: 5. From germline, CDR1 is LGHNA and CDR2 YSLEER. This CDR3 is CASSQGTGAGEKLFF. The CDR3 nucleotides read TGCGCCAGCAGCCAAGGGACAGGGGCGGGCGAAAAACTGTTTTTT.

The CDR3 region is CASSGRSVAYYEQYF. The CDR3 coding sequence is TGTGCCAGCAGCGGTAGGTCAGTAGCCTACTACGAGCAGTACTTC. The chain carries TRBV28 and TRBJ2-7, with D hard to call. V was pared by 6 bases and J by 3 bases, with 18 bases between. Germline lookup yields CDR1 MDHEN and CDR2 SYDVKM. The CDR3 loop spans 15 amino acids.

By frequency, this clone registers medium-sized. V usage is TRBV18 and J usage is TRBJ1-1; D ambiguous. The CDR3 extends over 13 amino acids. CDR1 and CDR2 (germline): KGHSH, LQKENI. The ends were cut back, 5 bases at V and 1 base at J, with 8 bases in the middle. For the CDR3, the DNA is TGTGCCAGCTCAGCGCACCGGAACACTGAAGCTTTCTTT. This translates into CASSAHRNTEAFF.

Remarks on this clone: One end of the junction is discordant with germline, which a read error may explain. J is TRBJ1-1 and V is TRBV19; D is undetermined. This CDR3 contains 16 residues. CDR1 and CDR2 from the germline V gene are LNHDA and SQIVND (reference sequence). The CDR3 nucleotides read TGTGCCAGTAGTGCGGGCCCGGGCCTCGTCAACACTGAAGATTTCTTT. It codes for CASSAGPGLVNTEDFF.

This rearrangement joins TRBV29-1 to TRBJ2-1; 12 bases are a match to TRBD2. Germline V lookup: CDR1 SQVTM, CDR2 ANQGSEA. The CDR3 totals 16 residues. J gave up 7 bases and V 5 bases, and 12 bases lay outside the gene matches. The CDR3 reads CSVWGLAGFSGNEQFF. CDR3 sequence (DNA): TGCAGCGTTTGGGGACTAGCGGGTTTCTCAGGGAATGAGCAGTTCTTC.

The chain uses TRBV7-2 and TRBJ2-6; TRBD2 might be the D (5 bases). The CDR3 covers 17 residues. Germline V gives CDR1 SGHTA, CDR2 FQGNSA. Trimming shortened V by 2 bases and J by 0 bases, and 11 bases separated the two germline ends. The CDR3 coding sequence is TGTGCCAGCAGCTTAAATGGACTGCTCTCTGGGGCCAACGTCCTGACTTTC. Protein product: CASSLNGLLSGANVLTF. Full variable domain (remainder filled in from reference TRBV7-2 and TRBJ2-6): GAGVSQSPSNKVTEKGKDVELRCDPISGHTALYWYRQSLGQGLEFLIYFQGNSAPDKSGLPSDRFSAERTGGSVSTLTIQRTQQEDSAVYLCASSLNGLLSGANVLTFGAGSRLTVL.

This chain uses TRBV14 with TRBJ2-2; a possible D gene is TRBD1 (5 bases). From germline, CDR1 is SGHDN and CDR2 FVKESK. The CDR3 is 15 amino acids. Deletions cut 0 bases from V and 3 bases from J, with 8 bases between. The CDR3 nucleotides are TGTGCCAGCAGCCAAGAGTGGGGCTACACCGGGGAGCTGTTTTTT. Its translation is CASSQEWGYTGELFF.

The chain uses TRBV29-1 and TRBJ1-2; D uncertain. The CDR3 extends over 13 amino acids. Trimming took off 1 base at V and 9 bases at J, with 15 bases between the two ends. Germline loops: CDR1 SQVTM, CDR2 ANQGSEA. The DNA of the CDR3 is TGCAGCGTTGAAGGCGGGGATGACTCGCGCTACACCTTC. Its translation is CSVEGGDDSRYTF.

V gene TRBV18 combines with J gene TRBJ2-7; D remains unclear. The germline CDR1 and CDR2 sequences are KGHSH and LQKENI. V was trimmed by 5 bases and J by 3 bases, leaving 14 bases between them. CDR3 size: 14 residues. The CDR3 loop reads CASSESHQDYEQYF. Here the CDR3 DNA reads TGTGCCAGCTCAGAGTCTCACCAAGACTACGAGCAGTACTTC. The full variable domain, its missing parts supplied by reference TRBV18 and TRBJ2-7, is NAGVMQNPRHLVRRRGQEARLRCSPMKGHSHVYWYRQLPEEGLKFMVYLQKENIIDESGMPKERFSAEFPKEGPSILRIQQVVRGDSAAYFCASSESHQDYEQYFGPGTRLTVT.

The chain has TRBV27 and TRBJ2-3, with 10 positions matching TRBD1. Germline CDR1 reads MNHEY; CDR2 reads SMNVEV (reference sequence). V gave up 5 bases and J gave up 5 bases; unmatched junction bases: 7. This CDR3 contains 15 residues. For the CDR3, the DNA is TGTGCCAGCAGTATCCGGGACAGGGGAGGAGATACGCAGTATTTT. This encodes CASSIRDRGGDTQYF.

Comment on this clone: Sequence at one end of the junction differs from germline and may be a read error. The chain couples TRBV25-1 to TRBJ1-3, with TRBD1 matching 8 bases. Germline V gives CDR1 MGHDK, CDR2 SYGVNS. The CDR3 runs to 13 residues. Written as DNA, the CDR3 is TGTACCAGCAGTGAGCAACAGGGGGACACCATATATTTT. Its translation: CTSSEQQGDTIYF.

The J gene is TRBJ1-5, the V gene TRBV6-1; no reliable D call. V shed 0 bases and J shed 6 bases, with 12 bases lying between them. Per the germline V gene, CDR1 is MNHNS and CDR2 is SASEGT. This CDR3 is built from 15 residues. CDR3 sequence (DNA): TGTGCCAGCAGTGAAGCTCCCGGGGTCGGTCAGCCCCAGCATTTT. Its protein product is CASSEAPGVGQPQHF.

CDR3 sequence (DNA): TGTGCCAGCAGCCCCCCGGACAGGACTAACTATGGCTACACCTTC. Its translation is CASSPPDRTNYGYTF. V is TRBV7-2 and J is TRBJ1-2; TRBD1 agrees at 7 bases. The CDR3 runs to 15 residues. Trimming removed 5 bases from V and 0 bases from J; junction bases left unmatched: 6. Germline V gene sequence: CDR1 SGHTA, CDR2 FQGNSA.

The V and J genes are TRBV9 and TRBJ2-1; D perhaps matches TRBD1 (5 bases). This CDR3 is built from 14 residues. Per the germline V gene, CDR1 is SGDLS and CDR2 is YYNGEE. V lost 2 bases to trimming and J lost 4 bases, with 10 bases between them. Here the CDR3 reads CASSVPDKYNEQFF. CDR3 DNA sequence: TGTGCCAGCAGCGTTCCGGACAAATACAATGAGCAGTTCTTC.

This sequence joins TRBV4-3 and TRBJ1-4; TRBD1 might be the D (5 bases). Germline CDR1 reads LGHNA; CDR2 reads YSLEER. Trimming removed 3 bases from V and 8 bases from J, with 22 bases in between. There are 17 residues in the CDR3. This chain's CDR3 is CASSQGPASDSREKLFF. The CDR3 nucleotides are TGCGCCAGCAGCCAGGGGCCTGCGAGTGACTCTAGGGAAAAACTGTTTTTT.

The genes are TRBV29-1 and TRBJ1-1; D not certain. The germline V gene encodes CDR1 SQVTM and CDR2 ANQGSEA. The length of the CDR3 is 13 residues. Trimming left V 7 bases short and J 5 bases short, with 17 bases between. CDR3 sequence: CSARVAGVTEAFF. The CDR3, as DNA: TGCAGCGCCCGTGTGGCCGGAGTGACTGAAGCTTTCTTT. Looking up the rest from reference TRBV29-1 and TRBJ1-1 gives the full variable domain: SAVISQKPSRDICQRGTSLTIQCQVDSQVTMMFWYRQQPGQSLTLIATANQGSEATYESGFVIDKFPISRPNLTFSTLTVSNMSPEDSSIYLCSARVAGVTEAFFGQGTRLTVV.

The rearrangement uses TRBV7-2 and TRBJ1-1; D is undetermined. This CDR3 contains 12 residues. V was cut by 5 bases and J by 2 bases, with 6 bases left in between. CDR1 and CDR2 (germline): SGHTA, FQGNSA. The chain's CDR3 is CASSPSNTEAFF. Written as DNA, the CDR3 is TGTGCCAGCAGCCCATCAAACACTGAAGCTTTCTTT.

The J gene is TRBJ1-1, the V gene TRBV27; D possibly corresponds to TRBD1 (5 bases). The ends were cut back, 3 bases at V and 8 bases at J, with 7 bases in the middle. In germline, CDR1 is MNHEY, CDR2 SMNVEV (reference sequence). CDR3 size: 11 residues. CDR3 in DNA: TGTGCCAGCAGTTTTGGACAAGAAGCTTTCTTT. Its protein is CASSFGQEAFF.

The rearrangement links TRBV5-1 to TRBJ2-4; 7 positions agree with TRBD1. The CDR3 is 17 residues long. Germline loops: CDR1 SGHRS, CDR2 YFSETQ. The V and J ends lost 4 bases and 0 bases, in that order; junction bases with no gene match: 10. In nucleotides, the CDR3 is TGCGCCAGCAGCGCCGGGACAGATTCCCTAGCCAAAAACATTCAGTACTTC. This gives the protein CASSAGTDSLAKNIQYF.

This sequence joins TRBV9 and TRBJ2-7; 8 bases map to TRBD2. Germline loops: CDR1 SGDLS, CDR2 YYNGEE. The CDR3 has 14 amino acids. Germline trimming cut 4 bases from V and 2 bases from J; bases unmatched to any gene: 5. The CDR3 is CASSTGAGAYEQYF. The CDR3 DNA reads TGTGCCAGCAGCACAGGAGCGGGGGCCTACGAGCAGTACTTC.

This chain connects TRBV15 to TRBJ1-2, with TRBD1 matching over 9 bases. The CDR3 is 14 residues long. The V gene's germline CDR1 is LNHNV and CDR2 YYDKDF (reference sequence). V dropped 3 bases and J dropped 7; count of bases not matched to a gene: 6. The CDR3, as DNA: TGTGCCACCAGCAGCAGGGGACAGGGCCGTGGCTACACCTTC. Translation gives CATSSRGQGRGYTF.

The rearrangement joins TRBV9 to TRBJ2-7; tentative D call: TRBD1 (7 bases). Germline lookup yields CDR1 SGDLS and CDR2 YYNGEE. This CDR3 has 14 amino acids. The germline V and J ends were trimmed by 4 bases and 2 bases, with 13 bases remaining between them. The CDR3 loop reads CASSQGGVTYEQYF. The CDR3 DNA is TGTGCCAGCAGCCAGGGGGGAGTTACCTACGAGCAGTACTTC. The complete variable domain, with remaining parts taken from reference TRBV9 and TRBJ2-7, reads DSGVTQTPKHLITATGQRVTLRCSPRSGDLSVYWYQQSLDQGLQFLIQYYNGEERAKGNILERFSAQQFPDLHSELNLSSLELGDSALYFCASSQGGVTYEQYFGPGTRLTVT.

The rearrangement joins TRBV11-2 to TRBJ1-5, with 12 bases fitting TRBD1. V trimming: 5 bases; J trimming: 7 bases; junction bases outside the gene matches: 6. The CDR3 runs to 15 residues. Per the germline V gene, CDR1 is SGHAT and CDR2 is FQNNGV. Written as DNA, the CDR3 is TGTGCCAGCAGCAGAGGGACAGGGGGCGACCAGCCCCAGCATTTT. It encodes CASSRGTGGDQPQHF.

The chain uses TRBV10-3 and TRBJ2-7; D is unclear. Germline values: CDR1 ENHRY, CDR2 SYGVKD. The CDR3 runs 14 residues. V gave up 3 bases and J gave up 4 bases, with 13 bases separating them. CDR3 sequence: CAISDQDGDYEQYF. The CDR3, as DNA: TGTGCCATCAGTGATCAAGACGGAGATTACGAGCAGTACTTC.

The DNA for the CDR3 is TGTGCCATCAGTGAACAGGCGGATCAGCCCCAGCATTTT. It translates to CAISEQADQPQHF. The V call is TRBV10-3, the J call TRBJ1-5; a possible D gene is TRBD1 (5 bases). The CDR3 has 13 residues. Germline V gene sequence: CDR1 ENHRY, CDR2 SYGVKD. Trimming took 3 bases from V and 5 from J, leaving 8 bases between them.